These 7 T cell receptor beta chains were sequenced from one sample in a study of persistence of HIV-infected CD4 T cells. No antigen has been identified for these receptors. Stimulation used approximately 9.6 ug/mL lysate from CMV-infected fibroblasts. CD40L/CD69 double-negative CD45RO-high memory CD4+ T cells were collected. The immunoSEQ assay was version 4, run in survey mode. Profiled with immunoSEQ multiplex PCR; TCRdb holds only in-frame clones, not every one. The sample carries over 25,000 clones, about four fifths recorded once. The source was CD4+ T cells sorted from PBMCs after roughly 20-hour stimulation, collected from a patient who received antiretroviral therapy. These receptors all stem from an adult man with HIV who was CMV-seropositive.

The rearrangement uses TRBV6-5 and TRBJ1-1; TRBD1 agrees at 7 bases. Germline trimming cut 6 bases from V and 5 bases from J; bases unmatched to any gene: 9. This CDR3 has 14 residues. CDR1 and CDR2 (germline): MNHEY, SVGAGI. CDR3 coding DNA: TGTGCCAGCAGGACAGGGCGGACGCGGACTGAAGCTTTCTTT. It yields the protein CASRTGRTRTEAFF.

This clone has more than one count but fewer than ten. V gene TRBV29-1 combines with J gene TRBJ2-3; D is ambiguous. V gave up 0 bases and J gave up 5 bases, with 9 bases separating them. This CDR3 has 13 residues. Germline V lookup: CDR1 SQVTM, CDR2 ANQGSEA. The CDR3 region is CSVEDQGRDTQYF. In DNA form, the CDR3 reads TGCAGCGTTGAAGATCAAGGCAGAGATACGCAGTATTTT.

The CDR3 nucleotides are TGTGCCAGCGGTGAGACTAGCGGGGGGCACACAGATACGCAGTATTTT. Its protein is CASGETSGGHTDTQYF. The V gene is TRBV28, the J gene TRBJ2-3; TRBD2 agrees at 13 bases. Trimming at V came to 8 bases and at J to 2 bases, leaving 7 bases not matched to a gene. From germline, CDR1 is MDHEN and CDR2 SYDVKM. The CDR3 has 16 residues.

CDR3 region: CASSVTTGVNSPLHF. CDR3 DNA sequence: TGTGCCAGCAGCGTCACGACAGGGGTAAATTCACCCCTCCACTTT. The rearrangement uses TRBV9 and TRBJ1-6; 8 positions match TRBD1. Germline CDR1 is SGDLS and CDR2 is YYNGEE. This CDR3 has 15 residues. J gave up 7 bases and V 2 bases, and 5 bases lay outside the gene matches.

V usage is TRBV7-2 and J usage is TRBJ2-2; D may be TRBD2 (5 bases). This CDR3 contains 16 residues. V shed 2 bases and J shed 1 base, with 11 bases lying between them. From germline, CDR1 is SGHTA and CDR2 FQGNSA. CDR3 bases: TGTGCCAGCAGCTTAACGGGCGGACTGAACACCGGGGAGCTGTTTTTT. Translation: CASSLTGGLNTGELFF.

This clone was counted a few times. This chain uses TRBV4-3 with TRBJ2-1, with 8 positions matching TRBD1. The junction had 13 bases not matched to a gene; V was cut back by 4 bases and J by 5 bases. The CDR3 totals 17 residues. Per germline, CDR1 LGHNA and CDR2 YSLEER. The DNA of the CDR3 is TGCGCCAGCAGCCCCAAGGCGACAGGGGCGATACACAATGAGCAGTTCTTC. Its protein product is CASSPKATGAIHNEQFF.

By sample share, this clone is medium-sized. The V and J genes are TRBV9 and TRBJ1-2; a weak D match, TRBD1 (5 bases). Trimming removed 6 bases from V and 3 bases from J, with 15 bases in between. This CDR3 spans 14 amino acids. Per the germline V gene, CDR1 is SGDLS and CDR2 is YYNGEE. The CDR3 DNA sequence: TGTGCCAGCACATCGTCCGGGACGTACTATGGCTACACCTTC. Translated: CASTSSGTYYGYTF.